The clone carrying this TCR beta chain turned up a few times. Its cognate antigen is unknown. These data come from a study of CD8 T cells in ankylosing spondylitis. General study findings and limits: Apparently characteristic of ankylosing spondylitis blood was a TCR beta motif (about 8 highly homologous variants).

TCRdb processed the 5' RACE reads anew with MiXCR; each CDR3 protein has one entry. The table records fewer than 500,000 distinct CDR3 sequences, about a fifth of them present only once. J gave up 8 bases and V 7 bases, and 8 bases lay outside the gene matches. This CDR3 is 16 amino acids long. Input material: blood, either unsorted or a sorted T cell fraction (not recorded which). The TCR originated in a male donor with ankylosing spondylitis. The chain employs TRBV12-3 or TRBV12-4 and TRBJ2-1, with TRBD2 matching 16 bases. CDR3 protein: CASNPQGLAGGYEQFF. The CDR3 DNA is TGTGCCAGCAACCCCCAGGGACTAGCGGGAGGGTATGAGCAGTTCTTC.